These 18 T cell receptor beta chains share one sample of origin, sequenced in a study of memory CD4+ T cells and cytomegalovirus serostatus. Single viable CD3+CD4+CD8-CD45RO+ cells were sorted as the memory CD4+ T cells. Sequencing was performed with immunoSEQ multiplex PCR; in TCRdb, only in-frame clones are kept and a portion is missing. The table has 50,000 or so clones, 65% to 85% seen once. Sequenced input: memory CD4+ T cells from blood. Receptors originate from an adult in good health and CMV-seronegative.

The chain is built from TRBV30 and TRBJ1-5; D possibly corresponds to TRBD1 (5 bases). Trimming removed 5 bases from V and 2 bases from J, with 16 bases in between. CDR1 is GTSNPN, CDR2 SVGIG, per germline (reference sequence). The CDR3 covers 15 residues. The CDR3 nucleotides are TGTGCCTGGGGTGCGGCAGGGTTTGGCAATCAGCCCCAGCATTTT. Translated, it gives CAWGAAGFGNQPQHF.

The chain recombines TRBV6-1 with TRBJ2-3, with 8 nucleotides matching TRBD1. In germline, CDR1 is MNHNS, CDR2 SASEGT. The CDR3 is 15 residues long. Losses at the gene ends were 7 bases for V and 1 base for J; bases not matched to a gene: 7. Written as DNA, the CDR3 is TGTGCCAGCAACTACGACAGGGGCGGCACAGATACGCAGTATTTT. Protein sequence: CASNYDRGGTDTQYF.

The genes are TRBV11-1 and TRBJ2-2, with TRBD2 matching over 7 bases. V lost 4 bases, J lost 4 bases, and 12 bases stayed unmatched. The germline V gene encodes CDR1 SGHAT and CDR2 FQDESV (reference sequence). The CDR3 spans 17 residues. This CDR3 reads CASSSGGLASFTGELFF. In DNA form, the CDR3 reads TGTGCCAGCAGCTCGGGGGGACTCGCCTCATTCACCGGGGAGCTGTTTTTT.

This chain links TRBV2 with TRBJ2-5; TRBD2 agrees at 10 bases. V lost 6 bases and J lost 5; bases outside the gene matches: 6. This CDR3 is 14 amino acids long. Germline V gives CDR1 SNHLY, CDR2 FYNNEI. This CDR3 is CASRTGTSEETQYF. The CDR3 coding sequence is TGTGCCAGCAGGACCGGGACTAGCGAGGAGACCCAGTACTTC.

The chain is built from TRBV12-5 and TRBJ1-6; D perhaps matches TRBD1 (5 bases). This CDR3 contains 14 residues. In germline, CDR1 is LGHNT, CDR2 FRNRAP. V was trimmed by 1 base and J by 6 bases, leaving 7 bases between them. This CDR3 is CASGLGQSNSPLHF. The CDR3 DNA is TGTGCTAGTGGTTTGGGACAGAGTAATTCACCCCTCCACTTT. The whole variable domain, filled in from reference TRBV12-5 and TRBJ1-6, reads DARVTQTPRHKVTEMGQEVTMRCQPILGHNTVFWYRQTMMQGLELLAYFRNRAPLDDSGMPKDRFSAEMPDATLATLKIQPSEPRDSAVYFCASGLGQSNSPLHFGNGTRLTVT.

V usage is TRBV5-4 and J usage is TRBJ1-6; D gene ambiguous. Trimming removed 3 bases from V and 7 bases from J, with 14 bases in between. Germline V lookup: CDR1 SGHNT, CDR2 YYREEE (reference sequence). The CDR3 has 15 residues. The DNA for the CDR3 is TGTGCCAGCAGCTCCGCACTTGACGGGAATTCACCCCTCCACTTT. Encoded protein: CASSSALDGNSPLHF.

A single count supports this clone. The V and J genes are TRBV5-1 and TRBJ2-2; D ambiguous. Germline CDR1 reads SGHRS; CDR2 reads YFSETQ. Trimming removed 0 bases from V and 3 bases from J, with 6 bases in between. This CDR3 contains 14 residues. The CDR3 loop reads CASSLGSDTGELFF. CDR3 DNA sequence: TGCGCCAGCAGCTTGGGGTCCGACACCGGGGAGCTGTTTTTT.

The chain has TRBV2 and TRBJ1-5; unclear D gene. The CDR3 spans 15 residues. The ends were cut back, 2 bases at V and 2 bases at J, with 10 bases in the middle. Germline V gene lookup returns CDR1 SNHLY and CDR2 FYNNEI. Here the CDR3 reads CASSEISGGNQPQHF. The CDR3 DNA reads TGTGCCAGCAGTGAAATTAGTGGGGGCAATCAGCCCCAGCATTTT.

This clone was seen more than once but under ten times. CDR3 sequence: CASSLEGANYGYTF. In DNA form, the CDR3 reads TGCGCCAGCAGCTTGGAGGGGGCGAACTATGGCTACACCTTC. The rearrangement joins TRBV5-1 to TRBJ1-2; TRBD1 matches 7 bases. This CDR3 is 14 amino acids long. The trim removed 0 bases at V and 2 bases at J, leaving 1 base unmatched. The germline V gene has CDR1 SGHRS and CDR2 YFSETQ. The whole variable domain, filled in from reference TRBV5-1 and TRBJ1-2, reads KAGVTQTPRYLIKTRGQQVTLSCSPISGHRSVSWYQQTPGQGLQFLFEYFSETQRNKGNFPGRFSGRQFSNSRSEMNVSTLELGDSALYLCASSLEGANYGYTFGSGTRLTVV.

The rearrangement uses TRBV29-1 and TRBJ1-1; D gene ambiguous. Germline CDR1 is SQVTM and CDR2 is ANQGSEA. There are 11 residues in the CDR3. V gave up 3 bases and J gave up 1 base, with 3 bases separating them. CDR3 sequence (DNA): TGCAGCGTTGACAGGAACACTGAAGCTTTCTTT. Protein: CSVDRNTEAFF.

The chain links TRBV5-8 to TRBJ2-2; maybe TRBD2 (5 bases). Germline loops: CDR1 SGHTS, CDR2 YDEGEE. V lost 4 bases and J lost 7, with 14 bases in between. The CDR3 covers 14 residues. The CDR3 sequence: CASSLRGTGGELFF. CDR3 DNA: TGTGCCAGCAGCCTCCGGGGAACCGGCGGGGAGCTGTTTTTT.

This chain uses TRBV4-3 with TRBJ1-3; 12 nucleotides align to TRBD1. Per the germline V gene, CDR1 is LGHNA and CDR2 is YSLEER. J gave up 2 bases and V 4 bases, and 15 bases lay outside the gene matches. The CDR3 loop spans 20 amino acids. CDR3 loop: CASSLYGTGGQSVTGNTIYF. CDR3 sequence (DNA): TGCGCCAGCAGCCTATACGGGACAGGGGGCCAGTCTGTCACTGGAAACACCATATATTTT.

The rearrangement joins TRBV27 to TRBJ2-4, with no clear D. Germline V gene data show CDR1 as MNHEY and CDR2 as SMNVEV (reference sequence). CDR3 length equals 16 residues. Trimming removed 6 bases from V and 6 bases from J, with 21 bases in between. The CDR3 DNA is TGTGCCAGCAGCCCCGTGTTGGTTAGTGGGGTAAACATTCAGTACTTC. Encoded protein: CASSPVLVSGVNIQYF.

This chain connects TRBV19 to TRBJ2-5; 10 bases are shared with TRBD2. Losses at the gene ends were 4 bases for V and 9 bases for J; bases not matched to a gene: 8. CDR1 is LNHDA and CDR2 is SQIVND in the germline V gene (reference sequence). There are 14 residues in the CDR3. CDR3 amino acids: CASSSTSGAGAQYF. The CDR3 DNA reads TGTGCCAGTAGTAGTACTAGCGGGGCTGGGGCCCAGTACTTC.

This rearrangement joins TRBV2 to TRBJ1-1, with D tentatively TRBD1 (6 bases). V was shortened by 0 bases and J by 6 bases, with 20 bases between the two germline ends. The CDR3 spans 17 residues. Germline V gene sequence: CDR1 SNHLY, CDR2 FYNNEI. The CDR3 here is CASSEAQQGGGSPEAFF. DNA of the CDR3: TGTGCCAGCAGTGAAGCGCAACAGGGAGGAGGTAGCCCTGAAGCTTTCTTT.

The gene calls are TRBV5-6 and TRBJ1-1, with 7 positions matching TRBD1. There are 16 residues in the CDR3. CDR1 and CDR2 from the germline V gene are SGHDT and YYEEEE. V was clipped by 4 bases and J by 5 bases; unmatched bases: 14. CDR3 sequence reads: CASSRFSRTGDTEAFF. For the CDR3, the DNA is TGTGCCAGCAGCCGGTTTTCCCGGACAGGTGATACTGAAGCTTTCTTT.

This clone appeared a few times. The V and J genes are TRBV7-9 and TRBJ2-6, with 8 bases that match TRBD1. CDR1 and CDR2 from the germline V gene are SEHNR and FQNEAQ (reference sequence). Trimming cost V 5 bases and J 0 bases; bases outside gene matches: 12. This CDR3 is 19 amino acids long. The CDR3 DNA sequence: TGTGCCAGCAGCATTAAACGACAGGGGCCCGGCTCTGGGGCCAACGTCCTGACTTTC. Translated: CASSIKRQGPGSGANVLTF.

The rearrangement uses TRBV5-1 and TRBJ2-3, with unresolved D. Between the trimmed V and J ends, which lost 2 bases and 5 bases, there was a span of 9 bases. The length of the CDR3 is 13 residues. Germline CDR1 and CDR2: SGHRS and YFSETQ. This CDR3 reads CASSFPGVDTQYF. CDR3 nucleotide sequence: TGCGCCAGCAGCTTCCCCGGAGTAGATACGCAGTATTTT.